This TCR beta chain was captured by sequencing in a study of cytomegalovirus exposure and HLA in healthy donors. Study-wide results and limits: Cytomegalovirus association was listed for 170 or so TCR beta chains.

The PCR ran on 60 Vbeta and 13 Jbeta primers. Measured with immunoSEQ multiplex PCR; TCRdb has only the in-frame clones, and not every one. The repertoire includes 75,000 to 95,000 clones, about 60% of them detected once, and about 5.9% sits in the top ten. Per the germline V gene, CDR1 is SGDLS and CDR2 is YYNGEE. Trimming removed 0 bases at V and 11 bases at J, with 17 bases between. There are 14 residues in the CDR3. As regards this clone: Antigen specificity is unknown.

V and J are TRBV9 and TRBJ1-1; tentatively, D is TRBD1 (6 bases). The clonotype comes from a woman aged 25 to 39 in good health and CMV-seronegative. Sequencing was carried out using PBMCs. The CDR3 nucleotides read TGTGCCAGCAGCGTAGCTTTACCAAAGGGGGAGGCTTTCTTT. Its translation: CASSVALPKGEAFF.